Listed below are T cell receptor beta chains from one sample, sequenced in a study of T cell repertoires in cytomegalovirus infection. From the reads, TCRdb called clonotypes with MiXCR, one entry per CDR3 protein. The sample carries approximately 140,000 distinct CDR3 sequences, 20% to 30% recorded once. No cognate antigen is known for these TCRs. The material sequenced was PBMCs, sequenced either directly or after in vitro stimulation (not recorded which). The receptors come from a human donor in good health (CMV status not recorded). Some clones in this sample may be carry-over from other donors' samples. The CDR3 runs from the conserved cysteine through the conserved F or W. D genes are given only for firm matches. Clone size is stated in some rows and not others, as once, few, many or a class when expanded.

>TRBV12-3/TRBV12-4|TRBD2|TRBJ2-1|few
TGTGCCAGCAGTCGGGACTACTACAATGAGCAGTTCTTC
CASSRDYYNEQFF
>TRBV12-3/TRBV12-4|-|TRBJ2-2|few
TGTGCCAGCAGTTGGGGGAACACCGGGGAGCTGTTTTTT
CASSWGNTGELFF
>TRBV27|TRBD1|TRBJ1-5|-
TGTGCCAGCAGTGGGACAGGGCACAATCAGCCCCAGCATTTT
CASSGTGHNQPQHF
>TRBV19|-|TRBJ1-5|-
TGTGCCAGTAGTATAGACGGCAGGGCGCCACCGGGACAGCCCCAGCATTTT
CASSIDGRAPPGQPQHF
>TRBV20-1|-|TRBJ2-5|-
TGCAGTGCTAGAGGGCAGGGAGAGACCCAGTACTTC
CSARGQGETQYF
>TRBV4-2|-|TRBJ2-1|-
TGTGCCAGCAGCCAAGATCCCTTCGGGATAACGTCCTACAATGAGCAGTTCTTC
CASSQDPFGITSYNEQFF
>TRBV5-6|TRBD2|TRBJ2-2|-
TGTGCCAGCAGCTTGCTTAGCGGGAGGGCCGACACCGGGGAGCTGTTTTTT
CASSLLSGRADTGELFF
>TRBV5-4|-|TRBJ2-1|few
TGTGCCAGCAGCCCGGGACTTGACAATGAGCAGTTCTTC
CASSPGLDNEQFF
>TRBV12-3/TRBV12-4|-|TRBJ2-5|few
TGTGCCAGCAGCAAAGATTCAGGGAGGGAGACCCAGTACTTC
CASSKDSGRETQYF
>TRBV12-3/TRBV12-4|TRBD2|TRBJ2-5|-
TGTGCCAGCAGTTACGTGCTAGCGGTAGAGACCCAGTACTTC
CASSYVLAVETQYF
>TRBV7-7|-|TRBJ2-1|-
TGTGCTAGCAGCCGTGGGACAGGGTTTAGCGGGAGCTCCTACAATGAGCAGTTCTTC
CASSRGTGFSGSSYNEQFF
>TRBV6-2/TRBV6-3|TRBD1|TRBJ2-6|few
TGTGCCAGCAGTTACCAGGGGGCTGGGGCCAACGTCCTGACTTTC
CASSYQGAGANVLTF
>TRBV13|-|TRBJ2-2|-
TGTGCCAGCAGCTTAATCGGCAGCTTAAACACCGGGGAGCTGTTTTTT
CASSLIGSLNTGELFF
>TRBV5-4|-|TRBJ2-3|few
TGTGCCAGCAGCTCAGTCCTCACAGATACGCAGTATTTT
CASSSVLTDTQYF
>TRBV6-6|TRBD1|TRBJ2-7|many
TGTGCCAGCAGCTTGGGACAGGGTGTTTACGAGCAGTACTTC
CASSLGQGVYEQYF
>TRBV7-6|-|TRBJ1-1|-
TGTGCCAGCAGCTTATCGACAGGACCAAGAACTGAAGCTTTCTTT
CASSLSTGPRTEAFF
>TRBV10-3|TRBD1|TRBJ1-2|-
TGTGCCATCAGCCTGGACAGGGGTAATGACTATGGCTACACCTTC
CAISLDRGNDYGYTF
>TRBV28|TRBD1|TRBJ2-6|few
TGTGCCAGCAGAGGCATACAGGGGGCTTCAGGGGCCAACGTCCTGACTTTC
CASRGIQGASGANVLTF
>TRBV5-1|TRBD1|TRBJ1-3|-
TGCGCCAGCAGCTTGGCCGGGACAGGAGGAAACACCATATATTTT
CASSLAGTGGNTIYF
>TRBV12-3/TRBV12-4|-|TRBJ2-1|-
TGTGCCAGCAGTTTGATAGGGGAGGCCGGCAATGAGCAGTTCTTC
CASSLIGEAGNEQFF
>TRBV7-2|-|TRBJ2-5|many
TGTGCCAGCAGCTTAGTGGGCGGGGTAGAGACCCAGTACTTC
CASSLVGGVETQYF
>TRBV4-3|TRBD2|TRBJ2-5|-
TGCGCCAGCAGCCAAGATCTCGGACTAGCGGGAGGTCAAGAGACCCAGTACTTC
CASSQDLGLAGGQETQYF
>TRBV6-6|-|TRBJ1-2|-
TGTGCCAGCAGTTACCTGGACTATGGCTACACCTTC
CASSYLDYGYTF
>TRBV4-3|-|TRBJ2-2|-
TGCGCCAGCAGCCAAGAGTCTATATGGGGTCTGGCCGGGGAGCTGTTTTTT
CASSQESIWGLAGELFF
>TRBV4-3|-|TRBJ2-7|-
TGCGCCAGCAGCCAAGACCGCCTGGGGGCCTACGAGCAGTACTTC
CASSQDRLGAYEQYF
>TRBV4-1|-|TRBJ2-6|few
TGCGCCAGCAGCCCCCCCCGATGGGGGGCTGGGGCCAACGTCCTGACTTTC
CASSPPRWGAGANVLTF
>TRBV20-1|-|TRBJ1-5|few
TGCAGTGCTAGAGTCGCTCTAAGGGGTAGCAATCAGCCCCAGCATTTT
CSARVALRGSNQPQHF
>TRBV6-5|-|TRBJ1-1|-
TGTGCCAGCAGTTCACCGGGACTCCACACTGAAGCTTTCTTT
CASSSPGLHTEAFF
>TRBV7-2|-|TRBJ1-5|-
TGTGCCAGCAGCCCTATCGCACAGTTCAATCAGCCCCAGCATTTT
CASSPIAQFNQPQHF
>TRBV7-6|-|TRBJ2-7|many
TGTGCCAGCAGCTTAGCGGAAGGGCCCCTCTACGAGCAGTACTTC
CASSLAEGPLYEQYF
>TRBV7-2|TRBD2|TRBJ2-3|-
TGTGCCAGCAGCTTGCGGACTAGCGGCACAGATACGCAGTATTTT
CASSLRTSGTDTQYF
>TRBV20-1|-|TRBJ2-5|few
TGCAGTGCGCGGGACAGTGTGGGAGAGACCCAGTACTTC
CSARDSVGETQYF
>TRBV7-3|-|TRBJ1-1|-
TGTGCCAGCAGCTTAACGGGGGGTTCTCTGAGTGAAGCTTTCTTT
CASSLTGGSLSEAFF
>TRBV2|-|TRBJ1-6|few
TGTGCCAGCAGTCCCAATAATTCACCCCTCCACTTT
CASSPNNSPLHF
>TRBV11-2|-|TRBJ2-4|few
TGTGCCAGCAGCGCACAGGGCGGGAGCATTCAGTACTTC
CASSAQGGSIQYF
>TRBV5-4|-|TRBJ2-7|-
TGTGCCAGCAGCTTGTATCCCTACGAGCAGTACTTC
CASSLYPYEQYF
>TRBV12-3/TRBV12-4|TRBD2|TRBJ2-1|many
TGTGCCAGCAGTCCCTCGGGACTAGCGGGAGGGCCTCTCAATGAGCAGTTCTTC
CASSPSGLAGGPLNEQFF
>TRBV4-1|TRBD2|TRBJ2-1|few
TGCGCCAGCAGCCAGGTGGTGCTAGCGGAGAAGTACAATGAGCAGTTCTTC
CASSQVVLAEKYNEQFF
>TRBV13|-|TRBJ2-2|-
TGTGCCAGCAGCCCTCGGGCCTCGAACACCGGGGAGCTGTTTTTT
CASSPRASNTGELFF
>TRBV28|-|TRBJ2-4|-
TGTGCCAGCAGCCCCCGGGCACTCGTCAAAAACATTCAGTACTTC
CASSPRALVKNIQYF
>TRBV12-3/TRBV12-4|-|TRBJ1-1|-
TGTGCCAGCAGTTTAGTGGGGGGCAAACGAGCAGCTTTCTTT
CASSLVGGKRAAFF
>TRBV4-1|-|TRBJ2-7|medium-sized
TGCGCCAGCAGCCAAGGAAAGTGGGACCACCGATACTCCTACGAGCAGTACTTC
CASSQGKWDHRYSYEQYF
>TRBV7-2|TRBD1|TRBJ2-1|many
TGTGCCAGCAGCTTAGGACAGGGGGCACATGAGCAGTTCTTC
CASSLGQGAHEQFF
>TRBV7-2|-|TRBJ2-7|few
TGTGCCAGCAGGGGCCTCTTGGGCCTTTCCTACGAGCAGTACTTC
CASRGLLGLSYEQYF
>TRBV9|TRBD2|TRBJ2-1|-
TGTGCCAGCAGCGTAGAAGGGGAGGCGGGAGTGTACAATGAGCAGTTCTTC
CASSVEGEAGVYNEQFF